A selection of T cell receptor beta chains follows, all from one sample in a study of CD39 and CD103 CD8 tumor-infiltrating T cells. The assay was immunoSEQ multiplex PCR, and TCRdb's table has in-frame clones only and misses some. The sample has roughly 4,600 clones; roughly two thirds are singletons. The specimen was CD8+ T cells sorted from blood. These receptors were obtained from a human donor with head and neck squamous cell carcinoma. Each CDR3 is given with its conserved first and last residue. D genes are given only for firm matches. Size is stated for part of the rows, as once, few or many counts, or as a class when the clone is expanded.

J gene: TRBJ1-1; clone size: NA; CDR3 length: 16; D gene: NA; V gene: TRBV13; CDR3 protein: CASSLGFGQVNTEAFF; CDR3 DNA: TGTGCCAGCAGCTTAGGGTTTGGGCAGGTCAACACTGAAGCTTTCTTT
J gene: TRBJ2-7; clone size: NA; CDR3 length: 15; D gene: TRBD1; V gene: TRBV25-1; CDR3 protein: CASSESTGTVYEQYF; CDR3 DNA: TGTGCCAGCAGTGAATCCACCGGGACAGTGTACGAGCAGTACTTC
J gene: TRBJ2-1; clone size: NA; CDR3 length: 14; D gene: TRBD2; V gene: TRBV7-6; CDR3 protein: CASSLSLRGDEQFF; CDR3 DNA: TGTGCCAGCAGCTTATCCCTGCGGGGGGATGAGCAGTTCTTC
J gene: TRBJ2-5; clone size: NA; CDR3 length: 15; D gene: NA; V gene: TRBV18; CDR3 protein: CASSPPSTGEETQYF; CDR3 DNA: TGTGCCAGCTCACCACCATCTACCGGGGAGGAGACCCAGTACTTC
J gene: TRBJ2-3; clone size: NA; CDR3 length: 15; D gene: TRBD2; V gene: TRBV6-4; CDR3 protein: CASSVSGGATDTQYF; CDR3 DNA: TGTGCCAGCAGTGTAAGCGGGGGGGCCACAGATACGCAGTATTTT
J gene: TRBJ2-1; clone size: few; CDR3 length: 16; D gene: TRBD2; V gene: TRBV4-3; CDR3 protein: CASSQNSGGAYNEQFF; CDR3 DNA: TGCGCCAGCAGCCAAAATAGCGGGGGGGCCTACAATGAGCAGTTCTTC
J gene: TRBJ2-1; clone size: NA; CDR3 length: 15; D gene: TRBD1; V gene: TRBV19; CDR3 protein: CASSIGTGVYNEQFF; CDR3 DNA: TGTGCCAGTAGTATAGGGACAGGGGTTTACAATGAGCAGTTCTTC
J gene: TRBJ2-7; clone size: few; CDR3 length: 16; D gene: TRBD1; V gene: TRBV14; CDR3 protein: CASYGQGHLATYEQYF; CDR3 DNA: TGTGCCAGCTACGGACAGGGGCACCTCGCCACCTACGAGCAGTACTTC
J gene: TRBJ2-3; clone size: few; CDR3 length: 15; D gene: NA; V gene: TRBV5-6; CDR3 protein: CASSSARQNRDTQYF; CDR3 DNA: TGTGCCAGCAGCTCCGCCCGCCAAAACAGAGATACGCAGTATTTT
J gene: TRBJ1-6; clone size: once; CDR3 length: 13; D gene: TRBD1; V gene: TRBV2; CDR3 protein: CASRSTGGSPLHF; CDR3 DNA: TGTGCCAGCAGGTCGACAGGGGGTTCACCCCTCCACTTT
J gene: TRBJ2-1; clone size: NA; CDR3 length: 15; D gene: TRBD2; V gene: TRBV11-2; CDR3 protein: CASSTGTSGVDEQFF; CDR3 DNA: TGTGCCAGCAGCACCGGGACTAGCGGGGTTGATGAGCAGTTCTTC
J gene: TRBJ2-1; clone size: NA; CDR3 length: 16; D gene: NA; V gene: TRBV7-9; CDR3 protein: CASSSVSGGTYNEQFF; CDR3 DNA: TGTGCCAGCAGTTCCGTCTCTGGGGGCACCTACAATGAGCAGTTCTTC
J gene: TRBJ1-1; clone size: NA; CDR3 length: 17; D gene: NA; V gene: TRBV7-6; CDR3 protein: CASSLRATEPMNTEAFF; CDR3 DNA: TGTGCCAGCAGCTTAAGGGCGACAGAACCAATGAACACTGAAGCTTTCTTT
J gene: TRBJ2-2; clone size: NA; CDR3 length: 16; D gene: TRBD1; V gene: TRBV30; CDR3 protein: CAWSVLETGPTGELFF; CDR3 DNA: TGTGCCTGGAGTGTACTCGAGACAGGGCCCACCGGGGAGCTGTTTTTT
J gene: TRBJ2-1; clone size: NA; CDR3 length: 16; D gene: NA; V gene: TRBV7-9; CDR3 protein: CASSLAISGTYNEQFF; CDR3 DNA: TGTGCCAGCAGCTTAGCCATTAGCGGAACCTACAATGAGCAGTTCTTC
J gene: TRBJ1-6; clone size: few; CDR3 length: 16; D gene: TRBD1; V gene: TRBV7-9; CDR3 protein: CASSLGGRGPDSPLHF; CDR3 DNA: TGTGCCAGCAGCTTAGGCGGAAGGGGGCCGGATTCACCCCTCCACTTT
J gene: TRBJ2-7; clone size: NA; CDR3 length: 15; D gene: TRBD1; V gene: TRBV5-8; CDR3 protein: CASSLTGTGPREQYF; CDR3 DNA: TGTGCCAGCAGCTTGACCGGGACAGGTCCTAGGGAGCAGTACTTC
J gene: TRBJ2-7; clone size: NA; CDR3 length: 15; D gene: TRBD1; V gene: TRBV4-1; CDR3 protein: CASSLSLGQSHEQYF; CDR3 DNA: TGCGCCAGCAGCCTTTCTCTGGGACAGTCCCACGAGCAGTACTTC
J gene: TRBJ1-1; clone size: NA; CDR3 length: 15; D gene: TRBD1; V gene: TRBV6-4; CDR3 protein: CASSKQGAEDTEAFF; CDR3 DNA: TGTGCCAGCAGTAAACAGGGGGCAGAGGACACTGAAGCTTTCTTT
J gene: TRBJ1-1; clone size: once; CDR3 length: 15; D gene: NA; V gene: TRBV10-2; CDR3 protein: CASSEESELQPKAFF; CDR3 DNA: TGCGCCAGCAGTGAGGAGTCGGAGCTCCAACCCAAAGCTTTCTTT
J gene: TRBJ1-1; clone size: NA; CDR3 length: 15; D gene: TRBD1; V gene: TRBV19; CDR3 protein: CASSPDRGRHTEAFF; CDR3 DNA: TGTGCCAGTAGTCCCGACAGGGGGCGACACACTGAAGCTTTCTTT
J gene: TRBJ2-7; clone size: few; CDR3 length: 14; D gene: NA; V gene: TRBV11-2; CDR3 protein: CASRRHGDSYEQYF; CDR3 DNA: TGTGCCAGCAGACGGCACGGGGATTCCTACGAGCAGTACTTC
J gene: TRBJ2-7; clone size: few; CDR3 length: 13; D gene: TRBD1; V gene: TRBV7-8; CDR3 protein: CASSVGQAYEQYF; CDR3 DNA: TGTGCCAGCAGTGTAGGACAGGCCTACGAGCAGTACTTC
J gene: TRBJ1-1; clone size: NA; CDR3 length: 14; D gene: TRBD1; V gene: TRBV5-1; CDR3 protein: CASSRTGVSTEAFF; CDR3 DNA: TGCGCCAGCTCGAGGACAGGGGTGAGCACTGAAGCTTTCTTT
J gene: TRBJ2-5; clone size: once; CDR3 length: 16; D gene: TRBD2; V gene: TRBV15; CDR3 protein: CATSSFTAGEQETQYF; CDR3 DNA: TGTGCCACCAGCAGTTTTACAGCGGGGGAACAAGAGACCCAGTACTTC
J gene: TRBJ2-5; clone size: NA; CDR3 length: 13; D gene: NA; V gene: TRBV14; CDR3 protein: CASSRNRLETQYF; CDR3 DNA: TGTGCCAGCAGCCGTAATCGGTTGGAGACCCAGTACTTC
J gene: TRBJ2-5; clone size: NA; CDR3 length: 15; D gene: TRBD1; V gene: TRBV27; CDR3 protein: CASSLSWTGTETQYF; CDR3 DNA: TGTGCCAGCAGTTTATCGTGGACAGGGACGGAGACCCAGTACTTC
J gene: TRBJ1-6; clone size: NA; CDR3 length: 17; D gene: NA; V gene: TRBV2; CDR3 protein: CATYDMDSSSYNSPLHF; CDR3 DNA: TGTGCCACCTATGACATGGACAGCAGCTCCTATAATTCACCCCTCCACTTT
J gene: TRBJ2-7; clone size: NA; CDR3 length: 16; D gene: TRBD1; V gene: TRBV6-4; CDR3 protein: CASSELPGQGLLEQYF; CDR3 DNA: TGTGCCAGCAGCGAGCTACCGGGACAGGGACTTCTGGAGCAGTACTTC
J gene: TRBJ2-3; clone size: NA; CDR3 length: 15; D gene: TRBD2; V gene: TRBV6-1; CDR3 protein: CASSEERGGTDTQYF; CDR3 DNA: TGTGCCAGCAGTGAAGAGCGGGGGGGCACAGATACGCAGTATTTT
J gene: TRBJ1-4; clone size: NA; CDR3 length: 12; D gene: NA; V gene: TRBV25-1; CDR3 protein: CASSAQGAKLFF; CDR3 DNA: TGTGCCAGCAGCGCACAGGGTGCAAAACTGTTTTTT
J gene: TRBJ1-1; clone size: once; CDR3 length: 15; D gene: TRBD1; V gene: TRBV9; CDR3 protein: CASSDPAGGRTEAFF; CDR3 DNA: TGTGCCAGCAGCGATCCGGCAGGGGGCCGCACTGAAGCTTTCTTT
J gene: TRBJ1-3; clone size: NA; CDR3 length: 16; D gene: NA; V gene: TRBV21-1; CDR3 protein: CASSISRQGSGNTIYF; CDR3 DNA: TGTGCCAGCAGTATCTCCCGACAGGGCTCTGGAAACACCATATATTTT
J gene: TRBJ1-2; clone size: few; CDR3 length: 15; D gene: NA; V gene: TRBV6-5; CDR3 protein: CASSYYPGGADGYTF; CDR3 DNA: TGTGCCAGCAGTTACTACCCGGGGGGGGCGGATGGCTACACCTTC
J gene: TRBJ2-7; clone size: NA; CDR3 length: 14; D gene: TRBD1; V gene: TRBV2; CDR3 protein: CASRDGQGYYEQYF; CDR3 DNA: TGTGCCAGCAGGGACGGACAGGGTTACTACGAGCAGTACTTC
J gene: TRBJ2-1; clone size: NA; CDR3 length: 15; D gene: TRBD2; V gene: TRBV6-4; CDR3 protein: CATGSGDSSYNEQFF; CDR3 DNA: TGTGCCACCGGTAGCGGGGATTCCTCCTACAATGAGCAGTTCTTC
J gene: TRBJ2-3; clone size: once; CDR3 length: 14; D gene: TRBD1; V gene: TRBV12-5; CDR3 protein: CASGPDRGTDTQYF; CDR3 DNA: TGTGCTAGTGGCCCGGACAGGGGCACAGATACGCAGTATTTT
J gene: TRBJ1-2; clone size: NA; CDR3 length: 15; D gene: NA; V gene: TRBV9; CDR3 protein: CASSVGEGANYGYTF; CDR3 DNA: TGTGCCAGCAGCGTAGGGGAGGGCGCTAACTATGGCTACACCTTC
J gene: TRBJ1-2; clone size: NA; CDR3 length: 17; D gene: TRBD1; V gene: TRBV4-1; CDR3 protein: CASSQGQGAMIGYGYTF; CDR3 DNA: TGCGCCAGCAGCCAGGGACAGGGGGCGATGATCGGCTATGGCTACACCTTC
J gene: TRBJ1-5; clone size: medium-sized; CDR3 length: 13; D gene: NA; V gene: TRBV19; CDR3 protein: CATQEGGNQPQHF; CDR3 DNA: TGTGCCACCCAGGAAGGGGGCAATCAGCCCCAGCATTTT
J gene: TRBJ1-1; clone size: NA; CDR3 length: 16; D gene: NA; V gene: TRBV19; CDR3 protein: CASTKTVTDMNTEAFF; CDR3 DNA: TGTGCCAGTACCAAGACGGTGACAGACATGAACACTGAAGCTTTCTTT
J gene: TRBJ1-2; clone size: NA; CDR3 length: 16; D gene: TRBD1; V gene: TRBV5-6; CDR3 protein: CASSLGAGGGFYGYTF; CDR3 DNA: TGTGCCAGCAGCTTGGGCGCAGGAGGGGGCTTCTATGGCTACACCTTC
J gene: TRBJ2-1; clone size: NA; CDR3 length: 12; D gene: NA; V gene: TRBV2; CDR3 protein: CASAPGYNEQFF; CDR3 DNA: TGTGCCAGCGCCCCGGGATACAATGAGCAGTTCTTC
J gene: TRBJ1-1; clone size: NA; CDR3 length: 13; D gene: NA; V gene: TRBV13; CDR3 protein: CASSGGQNTEAFF; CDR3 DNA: TGTGCCAGCAGCGGAGGCCAGAACACTGAAGCTTTCTTT
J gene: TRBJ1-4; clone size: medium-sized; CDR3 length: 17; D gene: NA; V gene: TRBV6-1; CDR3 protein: CASSENPRVQYNEKLFF; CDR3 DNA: TGTGCCAGCAGTGAAAATCCGAGGGTCCAATACAATGAAAAACTGTTTTTT
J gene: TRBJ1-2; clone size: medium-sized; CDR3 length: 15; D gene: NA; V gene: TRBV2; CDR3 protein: CASSGRNRVTMGYTF; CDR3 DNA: TGTGCCAGCAGTGGAAGAAACAGGGTCACTATGGGATACACCTTC
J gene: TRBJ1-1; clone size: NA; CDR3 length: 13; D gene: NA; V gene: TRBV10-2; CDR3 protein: CASSDRSNTEAFF; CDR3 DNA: TGCGCCAGCAGTGACAGGTCGAACACTGAAGCTTTCTTT
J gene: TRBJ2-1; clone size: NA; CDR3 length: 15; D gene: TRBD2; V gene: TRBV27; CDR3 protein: CASTPTSGGATEQFF; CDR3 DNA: TGTGCCAGCACCCCGACTAGCGGGGGGGCCACTGAGCAGTTCTTC
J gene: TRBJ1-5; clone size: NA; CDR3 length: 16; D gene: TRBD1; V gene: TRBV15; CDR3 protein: CATSATPGQGHQPQHF; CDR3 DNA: TGTGCCACCAGCGCAACCCCGGGACAGGGACATCAGCCCCAGCATTTT